The rows below give T cell receptor beta chains drawn from one sample of a study of T cell repertoires in cytomegalovirus infection. The antigens of these receptors remain unknown. MiXCR, applied by TCRdb to the reads, yields one record per CDR3 protein. Seen here are about 890,000 distinct CDR3 sequences, around 32% observed once, and the top ten hold roughly 13%. Sample: cultured CD8+ T cells from PBMCs, taken from culture after CMV antigen stimulation. Every receptor here comes from a human donor in good health (CMV status not recorded). Some clones in this sample may be carry-over from other donors' samples. CDR3s include the opening cysteine and the closing phenylalanine or tryptophan. A D gene is named only where the DNA matches it firmly. Not all rows give a size; the values are once, few, many and, for expanded clones, a class.

v_gene	d_gene	abundance	j_gene	CDR3aa	CDR3nt
TRBV3-1	NA	NA	TRBJ1-1	CASSQDPHGNTEAFF	TGTGCCAGCAGCCAAGATCCCCACGGGAACACTGAAGCTTTCTTT
TRBV19	TRBD2	few	TRBJ2-5	CASSITGGAVETQYF	TGTGCCAGTAGTATAACCGGGGGGGCCGTAGAGACCCAGTACTTC
TRBV27	NA	NA	TRBJ1-2	CASKLGRDYGYTF	TGTGCCAGCAAACTGGGCAGGGATTATGGCTACACCTTC
TRBV12-3/TRBV12-4	NA	many	TRBJ1-2	CASTPGLAFYGYTF	TGTGCCAGCACACCGGGATTAGCTTTCTATGGCTACACCTTC
TRBV7-9	TRBD1	many	TRBJ1-2	CASSVDRAGYGYTF	TGTGCCAGCAGCGTCGACAGGGCGGGCTATGGCTACACCTTC
TRBV27	NA	NA	TRBJ1-2	CASSLVGTVGVYGYTF	TGTGCCAGCAGTTTAGTCGGTACCGTGGGAGTCTATGGCTACACCTTC
TRBV2	NA	NA	TRBJ1-4	CANAGTAGEKLFF	TGTGCCAACGCTGGAACAGCGGGTGAAAAACTGTTTTTT
TRBV19	NA	NA	TRBJ1-4	CASSIGGEKLFF	TGTGCCAGCAGCATCGGTGGAGAAAAACTGTTTTTT
TRBV7-6	TRBD2	many	TRBJ2-1	CASSSGLARSLSYNEQFF	TGTGCCAGCAGCTCCGGACTAGCCAGAAGTCTCTCCTACAATGAGCAGTTCTTC
TRBV6-1	TRBD1	few	TRBJ1-2	CASSEMGAGGTSHGYTF	TGTGCCAGCAGTGAAATGGGGGCAGGGGGGACTAGCCATGGCTACACCTTC
TRBV6-5	TRBD1	NA	TRBJ2-3	CASISATGNFATDTQYF	TGTGCCAGCATCTCCGCGACAGGGAATTTCGCGACAGATACGCAGTATTTT
TRBV24-1	TRBD1	few	TRBJ1-2	CATGQGLNYGYTF	TGTGCCACCGGACAGGGCCTTAACTATGGCTACACCTTC
TRBV6-1	NA	few	TRBJ2-1	CASGDSSYNEQFF	TGTGCCAGTGGGGATAGCTCCTACAATGAGCAGTTCTTC
TRBV19	NA	NA	TRBJ2-1	CASSIGHNEQFF	TGTGCCAGTAGTATCGGGCACAATGAGCAGTTCTTC
TRBV20-1	NA	NA	TRBJ1-1	CSARHRRVAEAFF	TGCAGTGCTAGACATCGGAGGGTGGCTGAAGCTTTCTTT
TRBV6-5	NA	many	TRBJ2-1	CASSYDPYQRELNNEQFF	TGTGCCAGCAGTTACGACCCCTATCAGCGAGAATTAAACAATGAGCAGTTCTTC
TRBV14	NA	NA	TRBJ1-6	CASPDPRTGPPVRGNSPLHF	TGTGCCAGTCCTGACCCCCGAACAGGCCCTCCTGTTCGGGGTAATTCACCCCTCCACTTT
TRBV7-6	NA	NA	TRBJ1-6	CASSLAGGLLYSPLHF	TGTGCCAGCAGCTTAGCGGGGGGCCTGTTGTATTCACCCCTCCACTTT
TRBV28	TRBD1	NA	TRBJ2-2	CASSSRQGYTGELFF	TGTGCCAGCAGTTCCCGACAGGGGTACACCGGGGAGCTGTTTTTT
TRBV7-2	NA	NA	TRBJ1-6	CASSHGGASPLHF	TGTGCCAGCAGCCATGGAGGGGCTTCACCCCTCCACTTT
TRBV7-6	NA	few	TRBJ2-2	CASSLLTIQANTGELFF	TGTGCCAGCAGCTTATTGACAATTCAAGCGAACACCGGGGAGCTGTTTTTT
TRBV7-2	NA	many	TRBJ1-1	CASSLVHTEAFF	TGTGCCAGCAGCTTAGTGCACACTGAAGCTTTCTTT
TRBV7-9	NA	few	TRBJ2-3	CASSLALRRVTDTQYF	TGTGCCAGCAGCTTAGCGCTGCGGAGGGTCACAGATACGCAGTATTTT
TRBV19	NA	NA	TRBJ2-5	CASMGRQETQYF	TGTGCCAGTATGGGACGGCAAGAGACCCAGTACTTC
TRBV20-1	NA	few	TRBJ1-1	CSASLYQGALDTEAFF	TGCAGTGCTAGTCTTTACCAGGGTGCCCTCGACACTGAAGCTTTCTTT
TRBV25-1	NA	NA	TRBJ2-4	CASSEFEGTHQENIQYF	TGTGCCAGCAGTGAATTTGAAGGGACGCATCAGGAAAACATTCAGTACTTC
TRBV12-3/TRBV12-4	TRBD2	many	TRBJ2-5	CASSWTSQETQYF	TGTGCCAGCAGTTGGACTAGCCAAGAGACCCAGTACTTC
TRBV7-6	NA	NA	TRBJ2-7	CASSSQTGPYEQYF	TGTGCCAGCAGCTCCCAGACAGGCCCCTACGAGCAGTACTTC
TRBV2	TRBD2	NA	TRBJ2-3	CASSRTSGEADTQYF	TGTGCCAGCAGCCGGACTAGCGGGGAAGCAGATACGCAGTATTTT
TRBV7-9	NA	NA	TRBJ2-2	CASTAQTANTGELFF	TGTGCCAGCACCGCACAAACAGCGAACACCGGGGAGCTGTTTTTT
TRBV7-2	NA	many	TRBJ1-6	CASSLAMLTYNSPLHF	TGTGCCAGCAGCTTAGCAATGTTGACCTATAATTCACCCCTCCACTTT
TRBV6-5	NA	few	TRBJ2-3	CASSYLGTTDTQYF	TGTGCCAGCAGTTACTTGGGGACCACAGATACGCAGTATTTT
TRBV10-1	TRBD1	NA	TRBJ1-1	CASRAGQQNTEAFF	TGCGCCAGCAGAGCGGGACAGCAGAACACTGAAGCTTTCTTT